This TCR beta chain was captured by sequencing in a study of T cell responses to AZD1222 COVID-19 vaccine (dated by TCRdb to the early 2020s). Background for the entire study: Because spike-specific TCR depth and breadth did not differ between the two schedules, AZD1222 recipients who got a second dose at roughly 4 weeks were pooled with those who got a second dose at roughly 12 weeks. A total of more than 230 trial participants underwent TCR sequencing, of whom roughly 210 received two doses of AZD1222 and about 25 received two doses of the MenACWY control vaccine. Enrollment into the trials was organized by age into subgroups of 18-55, 56-69 and 70-plus years, and those subgroups contained roughly 140, 27 and 60 TCR-sequenced participants, respectively.

The CDR3, from cysteine to phenylalanine, totals 15 residues. Only the CDR3 DNA is retained, 45 bases long and in frame from the first base. The germline V gene gives CDR1 as SGHRS and CDR2 as YFSETQ. For this chain, trimming is 2 bases at the V end and 1 base at the J end, and the number of junction bases without a gene match is 2. About this clone itself: The clone's antigen remains unknown. Qualities for individual bases were not recorded, and no much larger clone is one base off.

The paper as a whole reports these results and caveats: No day 14 peak-response samples were available, so repertoires were characterized only after the peak T cell response. The whole spike protein was spanned by vaccine-associated CD4 TCRs, and dominant responses were seen in regions 160-218 and 743-854. Participants were mostly white British and included more females than males, and it was suggested by the authors that clonal diversity may have been underestimated. The 56-69-year group was small, and its depth increase did not reach significance, likely because of low power. Only a handful of AZD1222 recipients were SARS-CoV-2 seropositive at baseline, limiting conclusions about previously exposed vaccinees. After two AZD1222 doses, both the breadth and the depth of spike-specific TCRs were significantly higher than at day 0 and than in MenACWY recipients. Epitopes outside the regions mutated in the B.1.351 and B.1.1.7 variants were reportedly recognized by nearly half of the unique spike-specific TCRs.

The CDR3 regions of human TCRbeta chains were analyzed by immunosequencing. The source study handled its data this way. TCRs in the repertoires were matched against a reference library of SARS-CoV-2-specific TCRs that had been generated with the MIRA antigen-specificity platform. Breadth was defined as the fraction of unique TCRs that were SARS-CoV-2-associated, and depth was defined as the fraction of total T cells that were SARS-CoV-2-associated. Using the MIRA data, each spike-specific TCR was mapped to the spike region that the TCR reacts to and placed in a CD4 or CD8 class. Log10-transformed breadth and depth values were compared by one-way ANOVA with Sidak's multiple comparisons tests. TCRdb obtained this table from immuneACCESS and retained in-frame rearrangements with V and J assigned. These tables miss some clones; where compared with another copy, unresolved V genes account for less than half of the shortfall, and the remainder is unexplained. That table supplies the V and J calls and clone size; D and trimming were determined from the DNA. In this sample the table shows 150,000 or so clones, about 91% of which occur a single time. Under 5% of the sample belongs to the ten largest clones.

The time point label, read with the paper, signifies: baseline before first vaccination. Vaccinee samples were obtained from the UK trials COV001 and COV002, which included a single-blind randomized controlled phase 2/3 trial of AZD1222 (ChAdOx1 nCoV-19) in healthy adults. For TCRbeta chain sequencing, PBMC samples were collected from trial participants at day 0 and at day 28 after the second dose. Recombination joined TRBV5-1 with TRBJ2-1; 8 junctional bases match TRBD2. The receptor comes from an adult in good health. The sample was peripheral blood, taken on day 0 of AZD1222 vaccination. The sequenced DNA is TGCGCCAGCAGCTTTCTAGCGGGTTCCTACAATGAGCAGTTCTTC. Its coded protein is CASSFLAGSYNEQFF. Reference TRBV5-1 and TRBJ2-1 genes cover what lies past the CDR3, so the full variable domain is KAGVTQTPRYLIKTRGQQVTLSCSPISGHRSVSWYQQTPGQGLQFLFEYFSETQRNKGNFPGRFSGRQFSNSRSEMNVSTLELGDSALYLCASSFLAGSYNEQFFGPGTRLTVL.